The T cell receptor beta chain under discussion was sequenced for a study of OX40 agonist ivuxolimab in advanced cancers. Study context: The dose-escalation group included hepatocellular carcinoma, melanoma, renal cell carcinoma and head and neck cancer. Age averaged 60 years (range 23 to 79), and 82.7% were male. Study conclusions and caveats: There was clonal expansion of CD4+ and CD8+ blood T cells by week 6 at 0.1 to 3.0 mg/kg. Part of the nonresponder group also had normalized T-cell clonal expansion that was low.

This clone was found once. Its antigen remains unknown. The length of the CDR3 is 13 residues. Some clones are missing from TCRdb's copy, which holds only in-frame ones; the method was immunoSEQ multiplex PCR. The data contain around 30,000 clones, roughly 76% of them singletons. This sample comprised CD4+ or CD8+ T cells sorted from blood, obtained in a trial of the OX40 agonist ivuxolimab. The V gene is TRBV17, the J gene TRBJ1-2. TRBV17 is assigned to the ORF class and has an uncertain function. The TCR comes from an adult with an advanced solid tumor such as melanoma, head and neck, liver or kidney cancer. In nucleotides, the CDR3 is TGTGCCAGCAGCTTAGGGGGGGACTATGGCTACACCTTC. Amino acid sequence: CASSLGGDYGYTF.